Following are 13 T cell receptor beta chains from one sample sequenced in a study of identical twins. TCRdb reanalysed the 5' RACE reads using MiXCR and keeps one entry per CDR3 protein. Altogether about 530,000 distinct CDR3 sequences are present, approximately 20% being singletons, with the ten largest covering about 0.5%. Separately, the same data were catalogued under a study of yellow fever vaccine responses in identical twins.

The sample taken for sequencing was CD4+ T cells sorted from blood. Receptors originate from a woman between 18 and 30 years old in good health.

This clonotype has more than one count but fewer than ten. The V gene is TRBV12-3 or TRBV12-4, the J gene TRBJ2-7, with a weak D call TRBD1 (5 bases). V was pared by 2 bases and J by 1 base, with 12 bases between. The CDR3 has 15 amino acids. The CDR3 is CASSLSGFDSYEQYF. CDR3 nucleotide sequence: TGTGCCAGCAGTTTATCAGGGTTTGATTCCTACGAGCAGTACTTC.

This chain joins TRBV11-1 and TRBJ1-1; D is perhaps TRBD1 (5 bases). Germline CDR1 reads SGHAT; CDR2 reads FQDESV (reference sequence). The CDR3 runs to 15 residues. Trimming shortened V by 3 bases and J by 3 bases, and 14 bases separated the two germline ends. CDR3 DNA: TGTGCCAGCAGCTTGATTATGCAGGGTTACACTGAAGCTTTCTTT. It translates to CASSLIMQGYTEAFF.

V usage is TRBV2 and J usage is TRBJ1-5; D is ambiguous. Germline assignment: CDR1 SNHLY and CDR2 FYNNEI. The CDR3 spans 17 residues. Trimming cost V 3 bases and J 0 bases, with 15 bases left between them. The CDR3 DNA sequence: TGTGCCAGCAGTGATGTATGGCCAGATACTAGCAATCAGCCCCAGCATTTT. This codes for CASSDVWPDTSNQPQHF.

This clonotype was recorded a few times. This chain uses TRBV12-3 or TRBV12-4 with TRBJ2-3; weak D call: TRBD2 (5 bases). Trimming left V 6 bases short and J 0 bases short, with 16 bases between. The CDR3 loop spans 16 amino acids. The CDR3: CASRSGRGLSTDTQYF. The CDR3 DNA reads TGTGCCAGCAGGAGCGGTAGAGGGCTTAGCACAGATACGCAGTATTTT.

This clonotype was detected a few times. J is TRBJ2-5 and V is TRBV5-5; 9 bases fit TRBD2. The CDR3 totals 15 residues. J was trimmed by 5 bases and V by 2 bases; bases with no gene match: 7. Germline V gene data show CDR1 as SGHKS and CDR2 as YYEKEE (reference sequence). The CDR3 sequence is CASSFALAGQETQYF. The CDR3 nucleotides are TGTGCCAGCAGCTTCGCACTAGCGGGTCAGGAGACCCAGTACTTC.

This chain links TRBV5-1 with TRBJ2-3; D unclear. The ends were cut back, 7 bases at V and 2 bases at J, with 14 bases in the middle. The CDR3 loop spans 14 amino acids. Germline CDR1 is SGHRS and CDR2 is YFSETQ. The CDR3 reads CASGWYGFTDTQYF. CDR3 bases: TGCGCCAGCGGCTGGTATGGCTTCACAGATACGCAGTATTTT.

In this sample, this clonotype turned up many times. CDR3 nucleotide sequence: TGTGCCAGCAGCAAATTGTTACGCCCGGACTACGAGCAGTACTTC. This gives the protein CASSKLLRPDYEQYF. V gene TRBV7-8 combines with J gene TRBJ2-7; D ambiguous. The germline gives CDR1 SGHVS, CDR2 FQNEAQ. Trimming left V 5 bases short and J 3 bases short, with 17 bases between. The CDR3 is made up of 15 amino acids.

This chain joins TRBV10-3 and TRBJ2-2; D is perhaps TRBD2 (6 bases). Looked up from germline, CDR1 is ENHRY and CDR2 is SYGVKD. The CDR3 extends over 15 amino acids. V was clipped by 6 bases and J by 0 bases, with 11 bases between them. CDR3 region: CAIRPGTPNTGELFF. In nucleotides, the CDR3 is TGTGCCATCAGACCCGGGACTCCGAACACCGGGGAGCTGTTTTTT.

This clonotype was seen a handful of times. The J gene is TRBJ2-7, the V gene TRBV2; 11 bases map to TRBD1. V was clipped by 2 bases and J by 1 base; unmatched bases: 7. Germline CDR1 and CDR2: SNHLY and FYNNEI. The CDR3 has 17 residues. The CDR3 region has the DNA TGTGCCAGCAGTGAATTGTTGGGACAGGGGGGTTCCTACGAGCAGTACTTC. Its translation: CASSELLGQGGSYEQYF.

This clonotype was observed a handful of times. J is TRBJ2-1 and V is TRBV20-1; the D call may be TRBD1 or TRBD2 (5 bases each). Per germline, CDR1 DFQATT and CDR2 SNEGSKA (reference sequence). The CDR3 extends over 14 amino acids. Trimming stripped 3 bases from V and 5 bases from J, with 14 bases between. The CDR3 sequence: CSASWGMSHNEQFF. As DNA, the CDR3 is TGCAGTGCTAGTTGGGGGATGAGCCACAATGAGCAGTTCTTC.

This clonotype came up a few times. One junction end does not reproduce the germline sequence, and a read error may be involved. The rearrangement links TRBV5-1 to TRBJ2-2; TRBD1 agrees at 7 bases. The CDR3 extends over 15 amino acids. Germline values: CDR1 SGHRS, CDR2 YFSETQ. CDR3 DNA: TGCGCCAGCAGCAACAGACAGGGAAACACCGGGGAGCTGTCTTTT. Amino acid sequence: CASSNRQGNTGELSF.

This chain uses TRBV5-1 with TRBJ2-5; the match to TRBD2 covers 7 bases. Germline V gene data show CDR1 as SGHRS and CDR2 as YFSETQ. Trimming at V came to 7 bases and at J to 2 bases, leaving 5 bases not matched to a gene. The CDR3 is 13 amino acids. CDR3: CASQPGGQETQYF. The CDR3 DNA reads TGCGCCAGCCAACCGGGGGGACAAGAGACCCAGTACTTC.

This clonotype turned up a few times. The chain has TRBV12-3 or TRBV12-4 and TRBJ2-3, with D unresolved. V gave up 3 bases and J gave up 8 bases, with 12 bases separating them. The length of the CDR3 is 13 residues. CDR3 nucleotides: TGTGCCAGCAGTTTGGGTGGCCCCGGTACGCAGTATTTT. Amino acids: CASSLGGPGTQYF.